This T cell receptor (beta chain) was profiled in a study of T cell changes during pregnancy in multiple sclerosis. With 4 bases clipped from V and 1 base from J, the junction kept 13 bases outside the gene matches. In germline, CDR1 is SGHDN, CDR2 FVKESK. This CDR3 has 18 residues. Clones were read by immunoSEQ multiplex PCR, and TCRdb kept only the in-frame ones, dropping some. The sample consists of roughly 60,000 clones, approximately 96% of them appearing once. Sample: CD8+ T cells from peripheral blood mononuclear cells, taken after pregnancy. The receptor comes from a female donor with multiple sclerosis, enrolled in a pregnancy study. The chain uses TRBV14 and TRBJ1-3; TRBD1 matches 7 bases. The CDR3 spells CASSPRTWTGPSGNTIYF. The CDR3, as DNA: TGTGCCAGCAGCCCAAGAACATGGACAGGCCCATCTGGAAACACCATATATTTT.